This T cell receptor (beta chain) stems from a study of OX40 agonist ivuxolimab in advanced cancers. Study-level background: Patients receiving dose escalation had hepatocellular carcinoma, melanoma, renal cell or head and neck cancer. Enrollees could have had prior anti-PD-1, anti-PD-L1 or anti-CTLA-4 therapy, which over 35% had received. Study-level results: Fewer expanded clones were found on average in CD4+ than in CD8+ T cells. CD4+ and CD8+ T cells in blood underwent clonal expansion by week 6 at 0.1 to 3.0 mg/kg.

V shed 0 bases and J shed 8 bases, with 26 bases lying between them. Germline V gives CDR1 KGHSH, CDR2 LQKENI. This CDR3 is built from 19 residues. Some clones are missing from TCRdb's copy, which holds only in-frame ones; the method was immunoSEQ multiplex PCR. The sample lists about 58,000 clones; 86% were seen once. In the case of this clone: Its antigen is unknown.

The sequencing here drew on CD4+ or CD8+ T cells sorted from blood, taken in a trial of the OX40 agonist ivuxolimab. This TCR was sampled from an adult with an advanced solid tumor such as melanoma, head and neck, liver or kidney cancer. This rearrangement joins TRBV18 to TRBJ2-1, with D possibly TRBD2 on 8 matching bases. The CDR3 DNA sequence: TGTGCCAGCTCACCACCGCGCTCCGGGGGGGAGACAGGGATCCATGAGCAGTTCTTC. This encodes CASSPPRSGGETGIHEQFF.